Following are 13 T cell receptor beta chains from one sample sequenced in a study of PD-1 blockade in classical Hodgkin lymphoma. Assay: immunoSEQ multiplex PCR; the TCRdb copy retains only in-frame clones and omits some. Counted here are roughly 92,000 clones, 80% to 95% occurring once; the ten biggest clones make up less than 3.5%. Every patient was affected by relapse after autologous stem cell transplantation, while exposure to brentuximab vedotin was not uniform. This specimen was peripheral blood mononuclear cells (PBMCs), taken at baseline. The receptors stem from a human donor with classical Hodgkin lymphoma.

This clone has just one count. This sequence joins TRBV27 and TRBJ2-3; D gene unclear. CDR3 length: 15 residues. Trimming left V 5 bases short and J 2 bases short, with 14 bases between. The germline V gene encodes CDR1 MNHEY and CDR2 SMNVEV (reference sequence). In DNA, the CDR3 is TGTGCCAGCAGTAAAGGACCTCTCTACACAGATACGCAGTATTTT. Translated, it gives CASSKGPLYTDTQYF.

The chain combines TRBV19 with TRBJ2-7; a possible D gene is TRBD1 (6 bases). From germline, CDR1 is LNHDA and CDR2 SQIVND (reference sequence). This CDR3 is built from 16 residues. The V and J ends lost 9 bases and 1 base respectively, with 22 bases between them. This CDR3 is CASRFRYQGLSYEQYF. The CDR3 DNA reads as TGTGCCAGCCGATTCCGATATCAGGGGTTGTCCTACGAGCAGTACTTC. Drawing the rest from reference TRBV19 and TRBJ2-7, the complete variable domain is DGGITQSPKYLFRKEGQNVTLSCEQNLNHDAMYWYRQDPGQGLRLIYYSQIVNDFQKGDIAEGYSVSREKKESFPLTVTSAQKNPTAFYLCASRFRYQGLSYEQYFGPGTRLTVT.

The chain carries TRBV9 and TRBJ2-1, with D unclear. The CDR3 is 13 amino acids. CDR1 and CDR2 from the germline V gene are SGDLS and YYNGEE. The V end was cut by 0 bases, the J end by 12 bases, with 13 bases between. The CDR3 DNA follows: TGTGCCAGCAGCGTAGGGGTGGAGTTACGGCAGTTCTTC. The encoded protein is CASSVGVELRQFF.

This clone has just a few counts. A junction end diverges from the germline sequence, so it may reflect a read error. The chain is built from TRBV7-2 and TRBJ2-7; D tentatively reads TRBD1 or TRBD2 (5 bases each). Germline V gene sequence: CDR1 SGHTA, CDR2 FQGNSA. The CDR3 extends over 11 amino acids. This chain's CDR3 is CASSVRDDQYF. The DNA for the CDR3 is TGTGCCAGCAGCGTCCGGGACGACCAGTACTTC. The full variable domain, with the rest looked up from reference TRBV7-2 and TRBJ2-7, is GAGVSQSPSNKVTEKGKDVELRCDPISGHTALYWYRQSLGQGLEFLIYFQGNSAPDKSGLPSDRFSAERTGGSVSTLTIQRTQQEDSAVYLCASSVRDDQYFGPGTRLTVT.

The chain has TRBV29-1 and TRBJ1-3; D gene uncertain. The germline V and J ends were trimmed by 5 bases and 0 bases, with 11 bases remaining between them. Germline lookup yields CDR1 SQVTM and CDR2 ANQGSEA. The CDR3 has 14 amino acids. CDR3 sequence: CSVQTVISGNTIYF. The CDR3 bases are TGCAGCGTTCAAACAGTGATCTCTGGAAACACCATATATTTT.

The J gene is TRBJ2-7, the V gene TRBV7-9, with D possibly matching TRBD1 (6 bases). The V end was cut by 5 bases, the J end by 5 bases, with 13 bases between. This CDR3 has 13 residues. From germline, CDR1 is SEHNR and CDR2 FQNEAQ (reference sequence). Here the CDR3 reads CASSVRQADEQYF. Here the CDR3 DNA reads TGTGCCAGCAGCGTGCGACAGGCCGACGAGCAGTACTTC.

This chain links TRBV7-9 with TRBJ2-7; unclear D gene. Germline assignment: CDR1 SEHNR and CDR2 FQNEAQ (reference sequence). V lost 3 bases and J 6 bases, leaving 12 bases between the germline ends. CDR3 length: 13 amino acids. The CDR3 nucleotides read TGTGCCAGCAGCTTTGGGGTAAACGGCGAGCAGTACTTC. Encoded protein: CASSFGVNGEQYF.

The chain uses TRBV9 and TRBJ2-3; no clear D. Trimming cost V 0 bases and J 4 bases, with 6 bases left between them. Germline-derived CDR1 and CDR2 are SGDLS and YYNGEE. This CDR3 is built from 13 residues. Written as DNA, the CDR3 is TGTGCCAGCAGCGTAGCTGGCCCAGATACGCAGTATTTT. This encodes CASSVAGPDTQYF.

This clone was detected only once. J is TRBJ2-1 and V is TRBV5-1; perhaps TRBD2 as D (5 bases). Germline lookup yields CDR1 SGHRS and CDR2 YFSETQ. The CDR3 is made up of 15 amino acids. V lost 2 bases, J lost 0 bases, and 9 bases lay in between. This CDR3 is CASSLAASSYNEQFF. For the CDR3, the DNA is TGCGCCAGCAGCTTAGCGGCTAGCTCCTACAATGAGCAGTTCTTC.

The V call is TRBV7-8, the J call TRBJ2-7; D possibly matches TRBD1 or TRBD2 (5 bases each). The V gene's germline CDR1 is SGHVS and CDR2 FQNEAQ. The CDR3 consists of 14 residues. Trimming removed 2 bases at V and 5 bases at J, with 13 bases between. CDR3 residues: CASSLREGSHEQYF. The CDR3 DNA follows: TGTGCCAGCAGCTTAAGAGAGGGGTCCCACGAGCAGTACTTC.

This chain connects TRBV7-8 to TRBJ1-2; D possibly corresponds to TRBD1 (6 bases). Looked up from germline, CDR1 is SGHVS and CDR2 is FQNEAQ. The CDR3 consists of 15 residues. V was clipped by 0 bases and J by 4 bases, with 12 bases between them. The CDR3 reads CASSLATGLSYGYTF. DNA for the CDR3: TGTGCCAGCAGCTTAGCAACAGGGCTTTCCTATGGCTACACCTTC.

This clone was found a few times. The rearrangement links TRBV19 to TRBJ1-1; the match to TRBD1 covers 10 bases. Germline trimming cut 5 bases from V and 3 bases from J; bases unmatched to any gene: 6. The CDR3 is 15 amino acids. Germline V lookup: CDR1 LNHDA, CDR2 SQIVND (reference sequence). CDR3 in DNA: TGTGCCAGTAGTGAGTCGACAGGGGGCTACACTGAAGCTTTCTTT. Protein: CASSESTGGYTEAFF.

In this sample, this clone turned up a few times. The V gene is TRBV15, the J gene TRBJ1-3; D is possibly TRBD1 (5 bases). The CDR3 loop spans 14 amino acids. Germline CDR1 and CDR2: LNHNV and YYDKDF (reference sequence). Trimming cost V 4 bases and J 4 bases, with 11 bases left between them. In nucleotides, the CDR3 is TGTGCCACCAGCATTCCAGGGTTGGGAAACACCATATATTTT. This codes for CATSIPGLGNTIYF. Filled out from reference TRBV15 and TRBJ1-3, the complete variable domain reads DAMVIQNPRYQVTQFGKPVTLSCSQTLNHNVMYWYQQKSSQAPKLLFHYYDKDFNNEADTPDNFQSRRPNTSFCFLDIRSPGLGDTAMYLCATSIPGLGNTIYFGEGSWLTVV.